The 25 T cell receptor beta chains below come from one sample, sequenced in a study of beta chain features in type 1 diabetes. Expressed TCRB transcripts were sequenced, since all the RNA that had been isolated was reverse transcribed. TCRdb keeps only in-frame clones here, not all; method: immunoSEQ multiplex PCR. The table has about 320,000 clones, approximately 14% seen once. The source material was central memory CD4+ T cells from blood. The receptors here all came from a man between 25 and 39 years old in good health.

This sequence joins TRBV27 and TRBJ1-5; 10 nucleotides match TRBD1. This CDR3 region has 16 residues. Germline CDR1 is MNHEY and CDR2 is SMNVEV (reference sequence). The V and J ends lost 5 bases and 3 bases, in that order; junction bases with no gene match: 7. In DNA form, the CDR3 reads TGTGCCAGCAGTCCGTGGACAGGGGGGAACAATCAGCCCCAGCATTTT. This gives the protein CASSPWTGGNNQPQHF.

V and J are TRBV5-1 and TRBJ2-1; TRBD1 aligns across 7 bases. Trimming took 3 bases from V and 7 from J; bases not matched to a gene: 13. In germline, CDR1 is SGHRS, CDR2 YFSETQ. The CDR3 is 16 amino acids. The CDR3 reads CASSWTGPGLGNEQFF. In DNA, the CDR3 is TGCGCCAGCAGCTGGACAGGCCCAGGTTTAGGGAATGAGCAGTTCTTC.

This clone has just a few counts. V is TRBV7-2 and J is TRBJ2-1; 10 nucleotides align to TRBD2. CDR1 and CDR2 (germline): SGHTA, FQGNSA. The CDR3 extends over 18 amino acids. With V trimmed by 3 bases and J by 5 bases, 13 bases remained unmatched. CDR3 sequence (DNA): TGTGCCAGCAGCTTCTTCCACATGAGCGGGAGGGCCAACAATGAGCAGTTCTTC. Translating gives CASSFFHMSGRANNEQFF.

The chain carries TRBV6-1 and TRBJ2-2; D not certain. Trimming stripped 8 bases from V and 4 bases from J, with 11 bases between. The germline gives CDR1 MNHNS, CDR2 SASEGT. The CDR3 has 13 amino acids. CDR3 residues: CASWPELTGELFF. The CDR3 nucleotides read TGTGCCAGCTGGCCGGAGCTCACCGGGGAGCTGTTTTTT.

This clone was seen a handful of times. CDR3 region: CATEESGVGQPQHF. The CDR3 region has the DNA TGTGCCACCGAAGAATCGGGAGTGGGGCAGCCCCAGCATTTT. This chain uses TRBV10-3 with TRBJ1-5; no definite D call. The germline V and J ends were trimmed by 10 bases and 7 bases, with 20 bases remaining between them. Germline V gives CDR1 ENHRY, CDR2 SYGVKD. The CDR3 extends over 14 amino acids.

This clone appeared a few times. This rearrangement joins TRBV9 to TRBJ1-5; TRBD1 matches 7 bases. This CDR3 is 15 amino acids long. Trimming took 7 bases from V and 9 from J; bases not matched to a gene: 16. Germline CDR1 and CDR2: SGDLS and YYNGEE. The CDR3 is CASSPTGATEMPQHF. Written as DNA, the CDR3 is TGTGCCAGCTCTCCAACAGGGGCCACCGAGATGCCCCAGCATTTT.

This clone was seen only a few times. This CDR3 is also generated by other DNA sequences in the sample. V and J are TRBV7-2 and TRBJ2-5; TRBD2 is a possible D gene (6 bases). The CDR3 consists of 14 residues. Trimming left V 1 base short and J 2 bases short, with 8 bases between. The germline CDR1 and CDR2 sequences are SGHTA and FQGNSA. This CDR3 reads CASSLGGLQETQYF. The CDR3 bases are TGTGCCAGCAGCTTAGGGGGACTTCAAGAGACCCAGTACTTC.

The V call is TRBV29-1, the J call TRBJ2-1; TRBD1 aligns across 7 bases. Germline-derived CDR1 and CDR2 are SQVTM and ANQGSEA. The J segment lost 4 bases and the V segment lost 0 bases, leaving 6 bases of the junction unmatched. The CDR3 totals 15 residues. CDR3 region: CSVEDVGGGYNEQFF. In nucleotides, the CDR3 is TGCAGCGTTGAAGATGTAGGGGGCGGTTACAATGAGCAGTTCTTC.

The chain employs TRBV5-1 and TRBJ2-2; D tentatively fits TRBD1 or TRBD2 (6 bases each). Germline-derived CDR1 and CDR2 are SGHRS and YFSETQ. V was clipped by 0 bases and J by 6 bases, with 15 bases between them. The CDR3 is 16 residues long. Here the CDR3 DNA reads TGCGCCAGCAGCTTGGGCGGGACATCGGGTTCCGGGGAGCTGTTTTTT. Its translation: CASSLGGTSGSGELFF.

The chain is built from TRBV6-1 and TRBJ2-7, with unresolved D. Germline assignment: CDR1 MNHNS and CDR2 SASEGT. The CDR3 has 13 residues. The CDR3 here is CAISQDFIREQYV. The CDR3 nucleotides are TGTGCCATCAGTCAGGATTTTATAAGAGAGCAGTACGTC.

In this sample, this clone turned up a few times. The CDR3 loop reads CASRALAGTYNEQFF. The CDR3 DNA reads TGTGCCAGCAGAGCACTAGCGGGAACGTACAATGAGCAGTTCTTC. The J gene is TRBJ2-1, the V gene TRBV6-6; 10 bases agree with TRBD2. This CDR3 spans 15 amino acids. CDR1 is MNHNY, CDR2 SVGAGI, per germline (reference sequence). J was trimmed by 4 bases and V by 6 bases; bases with no gene match: 6.

This sequence joins TRBV5-1 and TRBJ1-1; no firm D call. Germline V CDR1 and CDR2: SGHRS, YFSETQ. V was cut by 0 bases and J by 1 base, with 7 bases left in between. The CDR3 loop spans 14 amino acids. The CDR3 sequence: CASSLVSENTEAFF. CDR3 nucleotide sequence: TGCGCCAGCAGCTTGGTATCGGAGAACACTGAAGCTTTCTTT.

CDR3 bases: TGTGCCAGCAGCACACTAGCAGCCACCGGGGAGCTGTTTTTT. As protein: CASSTLAATGELFF. The genes are TRBV6-4 and TRBJ2-2; possible D gene TRBD2, 6 bases. The germline V gene has CDR1 MRHNA and CDR2 SNTAGT. This CDR3 is 14 amino acids long. V was cut by 6 bases and J by 4 bases, with 12 bases left in between.

This chain joins TRBV6-5 and TRBJ2-7; 7 bases agree with TRBD2. Looked up from germline, CDR1 is MNHEY and CDR2 is SVGAGI. The CDR3 has 15 residues. V shed 8 bases, J shed 2 bases, and the junction held 12 bases outside the gene matches. Written as DNA, the CDR3 is TGTGCCAGCGGCCCTTATGGGGGGGTTCCCTACGAGCAGTACGTC. Amino acids: CASGPYGGVPYEQYV.

The J gene is TRBJ2-1, the V gene TRBV9; 11 bases align to TRBD1. The CDR3 has 15 residues. The J segment lost 7 bases and the V segment lost 8 bases, leaving 11 bases of the junction unmatched. Germline lookup yields CDR1 SGDLS and CDR2 YYNGEE. The CDR3 here is CARPKGTGGCNEQFF. Here the CDR3 DNA reads TGTGCCAGACCGAAGGGGACAGGGGGTTGTAATGAGCAGTTCTTC. Full variable domain (outside the CDR3, taken from reference TRBV9 and TRBJ2-1): DSGVTQTPKHLITATGQRVTLRCSPRSGDLSVYWYQQSLDQGLQFLIQYYNGEERAKGNILERFSAQQFPDLHSELNLSSLELGDSALYFCARPKGTGGCNEQFFGPGTRLTVL.

Many counts were recorded for this clone. The chain carries TRBV5-1 and TRBJ2-1; no clear D. The CDR3 runs 14 residues. Trimming stripped 7 bases from V and 3 bases from J, with 14 bases between. Germline CDR1 SGHRS, CDR2 YFSETQ. Here the CDR3 DNA reads TGCGCCAGCGCGCAAGGGCAGATCTACAATGAGCAGTTCTTC. Protein: CASAQGQIYNEQFF.

This sequence joins TRBV11-3 and TRBJ2-7, with TRBD2 matching 12 bases. Germline V gene data show CDR1 as SGHNT and CDR2 as YENEEA. The V segment lost 10 bases and the J segment 4 bases; nucleotides outside the gene matches: 8. The CDR3 extends over 14 amino acids. CDR3 sequence: CATERTSGVYEQYF. CDR3 coding DNA: TGTGCCACCGAAAGGACTAGCGGGGTGTACGAGCAGTACTTC.

This rearrangement joins TRBV30 to TRBJ1-1, with 10 bases lining up with TRBD1. From germline, CDR1 is GTSNPN and CDR2 SVGIG (reference sequence). V lost 6 bases to trimming and J lost 7 bases; unmatched junction nucleotides: 8. The CDR3 is 13 amino acids. CDR3 coding DNA: TGTGCCTGCTTGACAGGGGGCGCGGGTGAAGCTTTCTTT. As protein: CACLTGGAGEAFF.

This chain connects TRBV19 to TRBJ1-1; a weak D match, TRBD1 (5 bases). This CDR3 spans 13 amino acids. The germline gives CDR1 LNHDA, CDR2 SQIVND (reference sequence). V was shortened by 2 bases and J by 5 bases, with 9 bases between the two germline ends. The chain's CDR3 is CASSIQGYTEAFF. Here the CDR3 DNA reads TGTGCCAGTAGTATACAGGGCTATACTGAAGCTTTCTTT.

A few counts support this clone. This rearrangement joins TRBV10-3 to TRBJ2-2; 12 bases agree with TRBD2. Looked up from germline, CDR1 is ENHRY and CDR2 is SYGVKD. After removal of 5 bases from V and 7 bases from J, the junction contained 5 bases not matched to a gene. The CDR3 covers 15 residues. DNA for the CDR3: TGTGCCATCAGTTGGACTAGCGGGATAGACGGGGAGCTGTTTTTT. It yields the protein CAISWTSGIDGELFF.

This clone occurred many times. The rearrangement joins TRBV2 to TRBJ2-1, with D perhaps matching TRBD2 (6 bases). Trimming stripped 4 bases from V and 7 bases from J, with 17 bases between. The CDR3 spans 15 residues. The germline V gene encodes CDR1 SNHLY and CDR2 FYNNEI. The CDR3 protein is CASSVLPGAVNEQFF. CDR3 in DNA: TGTGCCAGCAGTGTACTACCGGGAGCTGTGAATGAGCAGTTCTTC.

This chain links TRBV7-2 with TRBJ1-4; 9 bases line up with TRBD1. The CDR3 contains 18 residues. Germline V gene data show CDR1 as SGHTA and CDR2 as FQGNSA. J gave up 0 bases and V 4 bases, and 9 bases lay outside the gene matches. The CDR3 reads CASSSLRTGAATNEKLFF. Written as DNA, the CDR3 is TGTGCCAGCAGCTCCCTCCGGACAGGGGCTGCAACTAATGAAAAACTGTTTTTT.

The rearrangement uses TRBV27 and TRBJ1-4, with no clear D. V lost 6 bases to trimming and J lost 4 bases, with 6 bases between them. The length of the CDR3 is 12 residues. Germline V lookup: CDR1 MNHEY, CDR2 SMNVEV (reference sequence). CDR3 bases: TGTGCCAGCAGGAGGCTTAATGAAAAACTGTTTTTT. Translated, it gives CASRRLNEKLFF.

This clone was detected only a few times. This chain connects TRBV6-1 to TRBJ2-3; D possibly matches TRBD1 or TRBD2 (5 bases each). V shed 4 bases and J shed 2 bases, with 16 bases lying between them. The CDR3 sequence is 16 residues long. Germline values: CDR1 MNHNS, CDR2 SASEGT. DNA for the CDR3: TGTGCCAGCAGTGGGGACGGAGCAGATCTCACAGATACGCAGTATTTT. This gives the protein CASSGDGADLTDTQYF.

CDR3 in amino acids: CASSAKGGPDTQYF. CDR3 sequence (DNA): TGTGCCAGCAGCGCCAAGGGAGGTCCAGATACGCAGTATTTT. This rearrangement joins TRBV5-6 to TRBJ2-3; perhaps TRBD2 as D (6 bases). The germline V and J ends were trimmed by 4 bases and 4 bases, with 13 bases remaining between them. Germline CDR1 SGHDT, CDR2 YYEEEE. The CDR3 extends over 14 amino acids.